This entry concerns a single T cell receptor (beta chain). Per germline, CDR1 MNHNY and CDR2 SVGAGI (reference sequence). The CDR3 is made up of 16 amino acids. Trimming took 0 bases from V and 7 from J, leaving 16 bases between them. TCRdb reprocessed the reads via MiXCR and lists one record per CDR3 protein. The data show about 150,000 distinct CDR3 sequences, 20% to 25% seen once. The data were taken from a study of T cell repertoires in cytomegalovirus infection. The receptor comes from a human donor in good health (CMV status not recorded). Some clones in this sample may be carry-over from other donors' samples. Sequenced input: PBMCs. The rearrangement links TRBV6-6 to TRBJ2-4; D might be TRBD1 (7 bases). Here the CDR3 DNA reads TGTGCCAGCAGTTACTCGAGTCAGGGGGGTGGGAACATTCAGTACTTC. As protein: CASSYSSQGGGNIQYF.